This T cell receptor beta chain stems from a study of T-cell memory formation after mild COVID-19 listed by TCRdb under 2021. Study-level background: TCR sequence clusters from the two donors were largely donor specific. Two young, previously healthy adult volunteers made up the cohort, one male and one female. Longitudinal TCRalpha and TCRbeta repertoire sequencing tracked T-cell clones expanding and contracting after mild COVID-19 in two donors.

General findings and caveats noted by the study authors: Only a couple of mild cases were covered by the study, and larger cohorts that include severe cases with pre-infection samples were considered necessary. Whether the second-wave clones peaking on day 37 were SARS-CoV-2 specific was not confirmed. Some responding clones were found in pre-infection memory, which suggests that pre-existing cross-reactive memory T cells took part in the SARS-CoV-2 response. Contracting CD4+ clones turned up mainly in the CM and EM memory subsets, whereas EMRA was where CD8+ clones were enriched. Clones that contracted from day 15 to 85 showed balanced CD4/CD8 phenotypes, whereas a second wave of clones that expanded from day 15 to 37 leaned towards CD4+.

Ficoll-Paque density gradient centrifugation was used to isolate PBMCs. From the germline V gene (reference sequence), CDR1 is LGHDT and CDR2 is YNNKEL. CDR3 length: 14 amino acids, cysteine to phenylalanine. Just the 42-base CDR3 DNA is kept, in frame starting at base 1. A distance of 11 bases separates the germline ends of V and J, which lose 0 bases and 8 bases respectively. The listed sequencing device is Illumina NovaSeq 6000. TCRalpha and TCRbeta cDNA libraries were constructed by 5'RACE with constant-segment primers, with sample barcodes and unique molecular identifiers being introduced. Trizol reagent was used to extract RNA from every sample. Library amplification was performed in two PCR steps, and a second sample barcode and Illumina TruSeq adapters were introduced in the second step. The libraries were sequenced on an Illumina NovaSeq using 2 x 150 bp paired-end reads. In the source study's methods: Demultiplexing of reads and collapsing into UMI-guided consensus sequences were performed with migec v1.2.7. Using mixcr v2.1.11, the UMI consensuses were aligned to TRA and TRB V and J templates and assembled into clonotypes. A clonotype was counted as expanded or contracted only if both edgeR and NoisET called the change significant, with noise models trained on biological replicates. For edgeR calls, the cutoffs were a false discovery rate-adjusted p below 0.01 and a log2 fold-change threshold of 1. As an exploratory analysis of dynamics, max-normalized trajectories of the 1000 most abundant clonotypes were examined by PCA with hierarchical clustering. Separately sequenced CD4+ and CD8+ repertoires were used to assign the CD4 or CD8 phenotype of responding clones. TCRdb handled the public reads itself, with Q25 trimming in fastp and clone calling in MiXCR, and kept productive beta chains. Entries that share a CDR3 protein sequence are merged under the most common genes and DNA. The V and J calls, along with clone size, are taken from TCRdb and not from the paper's own processing. For this sample there are about half a million distinct CDR3 sequences; roughly 18% appear just once. Clones ranked in the top ten supply roughly an eighth of the sample.

Note on this clonotype: There is no known antigen for this receptor. No base quality information exists; no much larger clone differs at one position.

Here the chain combines TRBV3-1 and TRBJ2-1; TRBD2 is possibly the D segment (6 matching bases). Sequencing was performed on PBMCs or a T cell subset sorted from them (not recorded which). The sequence was obtained from an adult woman who had mild COVID-19 (a few samples of this study predate the infection). The sample titles of this study are shuffled in the database, so cell type and time point are left out; the donor was told from shared clones. In nucleotides, the sequence is TGTGCCAGCAGCCAAGATTCGGGGGAGGATGAGCAGTTCTTC. Translated, this gives CASSQDSGEDEQFF.